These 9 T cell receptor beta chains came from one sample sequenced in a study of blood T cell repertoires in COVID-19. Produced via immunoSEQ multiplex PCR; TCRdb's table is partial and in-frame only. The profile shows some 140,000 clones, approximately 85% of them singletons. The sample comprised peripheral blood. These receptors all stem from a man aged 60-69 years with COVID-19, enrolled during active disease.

CDR3 DNA sequence: TGTGCCAGCAGCCGGACAGGGGACGGCACAGATACGCAGTATTTT. It encodes CASSRTGDGTDTQYF. This chain joins TRBV11-3 and TRBJ2-3, with TRBD1 matching 9 bases. This CDR3 has 15 amino acids. CDR1 SGHNT and CDR2 YENEEA come from the germline V gene. V lost 5 bases to trimming and J lost 1 base; unmatched junction nucleotides: 4.

CDR3 protein: CASSYGTSHTDTQYF. The CDR3 bases are TGTGCCAGCAGTTACGGGACTAGCCACACAGATACGCAGTATTTT. This chain uses TRBV6-2 or TRBV6-3 with TRBJ2-3, with 9 bases fitting TRBD2. Germline lookup yields CDR1 MNHEY and CDR2 SVGEGT. V was pared by 2 bases and J by 2 bases, with 2 bases of the junction left unmatched. The CDR3 has 15 residues.

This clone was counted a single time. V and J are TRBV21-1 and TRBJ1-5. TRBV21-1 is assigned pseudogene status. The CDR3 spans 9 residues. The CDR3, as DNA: TGTCCACTCAATCAGCCCCAGCATTTT. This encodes CPLNQPQHF.

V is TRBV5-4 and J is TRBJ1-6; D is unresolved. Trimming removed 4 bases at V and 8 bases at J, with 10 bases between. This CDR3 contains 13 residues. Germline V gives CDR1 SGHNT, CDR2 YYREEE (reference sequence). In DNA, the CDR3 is TGTGCCAGCAGCCCCGACACGTATTCACCCCTCCACTTT. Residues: CASSPDTYSPLHF.

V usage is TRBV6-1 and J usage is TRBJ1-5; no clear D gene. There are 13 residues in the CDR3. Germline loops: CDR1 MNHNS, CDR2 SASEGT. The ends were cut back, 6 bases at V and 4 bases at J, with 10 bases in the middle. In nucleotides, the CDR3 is TGTGCCAGCAGCTCAACTCCGAATCAGCCCCAGCATTTT. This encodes CASSSTPNQPQHF.

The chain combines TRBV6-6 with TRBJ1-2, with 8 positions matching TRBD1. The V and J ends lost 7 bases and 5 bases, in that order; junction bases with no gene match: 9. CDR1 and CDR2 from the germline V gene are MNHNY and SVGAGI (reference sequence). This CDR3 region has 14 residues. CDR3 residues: CASNRAGTGYGYTF. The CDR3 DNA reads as TGTGCCAGCAATCGAGCCGGGACAGGATATGGCTACACCTTC.

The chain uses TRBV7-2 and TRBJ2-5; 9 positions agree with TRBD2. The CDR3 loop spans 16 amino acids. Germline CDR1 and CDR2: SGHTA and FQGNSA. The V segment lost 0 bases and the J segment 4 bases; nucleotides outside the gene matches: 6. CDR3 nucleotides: TGTGCCAGCAGCTTAGCGGGCGGGGGGGCCGTAGAGACCCAGTACTTC. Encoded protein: CASSLAGGGAVETQYF.

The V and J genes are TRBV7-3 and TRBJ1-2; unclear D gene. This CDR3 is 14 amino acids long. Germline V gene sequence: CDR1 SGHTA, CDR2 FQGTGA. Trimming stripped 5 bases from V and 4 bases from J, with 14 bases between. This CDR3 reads CASSPQTSSYGYTF. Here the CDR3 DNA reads TGTGCCAGCAGCCCGCAAACATCGTCCTATGGCTACACCTTC.

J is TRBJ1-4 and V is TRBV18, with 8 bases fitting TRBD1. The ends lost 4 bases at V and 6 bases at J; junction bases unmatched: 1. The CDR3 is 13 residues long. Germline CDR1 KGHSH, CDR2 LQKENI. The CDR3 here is CASSQDRDEKLFF. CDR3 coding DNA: TGTGCCAGCTCACAGGACAGGGATGAAAAACTGTTTTTT.